The T cell receptor beta chain described here comes from a study of T-cell reconstitution after alpha-beta-depleted transplantation in children. Preparation of the TCRbeta library involved a method that used unique molecular identifiers. Via MiXCR, TCRdb re-called the PCR reads, giving one row per CDR3 protein. This repertoire shows about 260,000 distinct CDR3 sequences, less than 9% found once; its top ten account for 5% to 8%. Broader study findings: T cells produced anew were the main source of T-cell counts and diversity one year after transplant.

V was clipped by 4 bases and J by 4 bases, with 12 bases between them. Germline values: CDR1 SGHDT, CDR2 YYEEEE. The CDR3 has 13 amino acids. This clonotype appeared many times. Its matching antigen is unknown. The receptor was isolated from a male patient aged 10 to 17 who had a stem cell transplant for acute lymphoblastic leukemia, so the T cells may come from the graft donor. The sequencing used PBMCs, mostly from graft donor cells, collected 180 days after TCRalphabeta/CD19-depleted stem cell transplant. The chain combines TRBV5-6 with TRBJ2-7; D perhaps matches TRBD1 (6 bases). CDR3 nucleotide sequence: TGTGCCAGCAGCCTCTTCCAGGGGTACGAGCAGTACTTC. It codes for CASSLFQGYEQYF.